This TCR beta chain emerged from a study of blood T cell repertoires in COVID-19. Overall study: PBMCs, B-cell-depleted T cells, or T cells were the source of the cDNA or gDNA that made up the material.

Deletions cut 1 base from V and 2 bases from J, with 9 bases between. This CDR3 has 14 residues. Germline CDR1 KGHSH, CDR2 LQKENI. Under the authors' procedure: By means of reference gene primer amplification, nucleated cell counts were estimated. Data came from immunoSEQ multiplex PCR; TCRdb stores just in-frame clones and leaves some out. Clonal size and the V and J genes are those of that table, whereas D and trimming came from the DNA. Of just over 6,000 clones listed, 90% to 95% are singletons. This receptor was taken from a human donor in a cohort sampled during active COVID-19. This chain connects TRBV18 to TRBJ2-7; D perhaps matches TRBD1 (6 bases). Sample: peripheral blood. Written as DNA, the CDR3 is TGTGCCAGCTCACCACTGAGGGGGACCTACGAGCAGTACTTC. It translates to CASSPLRGTYEQYF.